These 16 T cell receptor beta chains share one sample of origin, sequenced in a study of T cell clonality in common variable immunodeficiency (dated by TCRdb to about 2015). The library was built by means of the immunoSEQ multiplex PCR assay. TCRdb limited this immuneACCESS table to in-frame rearrangements with V and J called. A share of clones is missing; checked studies link under half to unresolved V genes, and the rest is unexplained. This sample holds 15,000 to 25,000 clones in total, without any singletons. The ten top clones hold 20% to 25% of the sample. Study-level results and caveats: CVID TCRbeta sequences were reported to have fewer deletions and N-nucleotide insertions and to lack highly modified clones with 13 or more V deletions.

No antigen has been identified for these receptors. The sequenced material came from peripheral blood mononuclear cells. These receptors all come from a human donor with common variable immunodeficiency.

Ten or more counts support this clone. The sequence runs out 3 residues before the end of the CDR3; the remainder is reconstructed from the germline J gene. This chain connects TRBV5-6 to TRBJ1-1; D gene uncertain. Germline V gives CDR1 SGHDT, CDR2 YYEEEE. The CDR3 is made up of 13 amino acids. The V end was cut by 3 bases, the J end by 1 base, with 7 bases between. CDR3 region: CASSSTRNTEAFF. CDR3 DNA, as far as it was read: TGTGCCAGCAGCTCGACACGGAACACTGAA.

A note on this clone: The missing CDR3 end, 3 residues past where the read stops, is filled in from the germline J gene. V and J are TRBV7-2 and TRBJ1-1; TRBD1 agrees at 7 bases. The V and J ends lost 1 base and 5 bases, in that order; junction bases with no gene match: 4. The V gene's germline CDR1 is SGHTA and CDR2 FQGNSA. This CDR3 is built from 14 residues. CDR3 DNA (partial): TGTGCCAGCAGCTTAGTCCAGGGGGGAACTGAA. This codes for CASSLVQGGTE. The CDR3 in its entirety is CASSLVQGGTEAFF.

This clone was seen only a few times. Partial CDR3 DNA: TGTGCCAGCAGTGAAGCGGGACTAGACGGC. Protein product: CASSEAGLDG. The entire CDR3 protein reads CASSEAGLDGYTF. This chain links TRBV2 with TRBJ1-2; tentatively, D is TRBD1 (5 bases). The read finishes 3 residues shy of the CDR3 end, and the germline J gene is used to complete it. Germline V lookup: CDR1 SNHLY, CDR2 FYNNEI. This CDR3 comprises 13 residues. The whole variable domain, filled in from reference TRBV2 and TRBJ1-2, reads EPEVTQTPSHQVTQMGQEVILRCVPISNHLYFYWYRQILGQKVEFLVSFYNNEISEKSEIFDDQFSVERPDGSNFTLKIRSTKLEDSAMYFCASSEAGLDGYTFGSGTRLTVV.

The table lists this clone with a few counts. The missing CDR3 end, 3 residues past where the read stops, is filled in from the germline J gene. The gene calls are TRBV7-3 and TRBJ2-7; 10 nucleotides match TRBD1. V gave up 3 bases and J gave up 6 bases; unmatched junction bases: 2. CDR3 length equals 13 residues. Germline V gene lookup returns CDR1 SGHTA and CDR2 FQGTGA. This chain's CDR3 is CASSLTGGGEQYF. CDR3 bases read: TGTGCCAGCAGCTTGACAGGGGGCGGCGAG.

This clone was recorded many times. The read comes to an end 3 residues before the CDR3 does, leaving the germline J gene to fill in the end. J is TRBJ2-3 and V is TRBV10-1; D gene unclear. The CDR3 has 15 residues. Germline values: CDR1 WNHNN, CDR2 SYGVQD (reference sequence). V lost 1 base to trimming and J lost 2 bases, with 10 bases between them. The chain's CDR3 is CASSECRQDTDTQYF. The covered CDR3 bases are TGCGCCAGCAGTGAGTGCCGACAAGACACAGATACG.

This clone was seen more than once but under ten times. The read terminates 3 residues ahead of where the CDR3 ends, so the germline J gene completes it. The chain carries TRBV7-2 and TRBJ1-1, with 9 bases matching TRBD1. The J segment lost 5 bases and the V segment lost 5 bases, leaving 9 bases of the junction unmatched. The germline gives CDR1 SGHTA, CDR2 FQGNSA. This CDR3 region has 15 residues. Incomplete CDR3 DNA: TGTGCCAGCAGCATACAACAGGGGGCTGTAACTGAA. It codes for CASSIQQGAVTE. The whole CDR3 sequence reads CASSIQQGAVTEAFF.

This clone was seen ten or more times. The read stops 3 residues short of the end of the CDR3; the missing end is completed from the germline J gene. The J gene is TRBJ2-2, the V gene TRBV5-1; D perhaps matches TRBD1 (6 bases). V lost 5 bases, J lost 4 bases, and 15 bases lay in between. The CDR3 loop spans 15 amino acids. From germline, CDR1 is SGHRS and CDR2 YFSETQ. The CDR3 bases that were read are TGCGCCAGCAGGGGTCAAGGGGGTATCACCGGGGAG. Translating it yields CASRGQGGITGE. The whole CDR3 protein is CASRGQGGITGELFF.

This clone was counted only a few times. The read ends 3 residues early relative to the CDR3; the germline J gene fills the gap. V gene TRBV30 combines with J gene TRBJ2-7; the match to TRBD1 covers 9 bases. This CDR3 is 16 amino acids long. J was trimmed by 4 bases and V by 1 base; bases with no gene match: 11. Per the germline V gene, CDR1 is GTSNPN and CDR2 is SVGIG (reference sequence). The DNA read from the CDR3 is TGTGCCTGGAGTGGCCACTGTGGGACAGGGCAATACGAG. It encodes CAWSGHCGTGQYE. The full CDR3 protein reads CAWSGHCGTGQYEQYF.

This clone was found a few times. The read falls 3 residues short of the CDR3 end, and the missing part is taken from the germline J gene. The V gene is TRBV5-1, the J gene TRBJ1-6; D gene uncertain. From germline, CDR1 is SGHRS and CDR2 YFSETQ. Trimming took off 1 base at V and 0 bases at J, with 2 bases between the two ends. The CDR3 extends over 14 amino acids. The CDR3 spells CASSLLSYNSPLHF. The CDR3 DNA, read in part, is TGCGCCAGCAGCTTGCTCTCCTATAATTCACCC.

This clone occurred many times. The CDR3 end falls 3 residues outside the read, so it is completed with the germline J gene. This chain connects TRBV6-1 to TRBJ2-6; possibly TRBD2 for D (5 bases). CDR3 length: 17 residues. The germline V gene encodes CDR1 MNHNS and CDR2 SASEGT. With 0 bases removed from V and 1 base from J, the gap between germline ends came to 10 bases. CDR3 bases read: TGTGCCAGCAGTGAAGCTTTGACGGGGTCTGGGGCCAACGTC. This encodes CASSEALTGSGANV. The complete CDR3 sequence is CASSEALTGSGANVLTF.

This clone has only a few counts. Read coverage stops 3 residues before the CDR3 terminus; the germline J gene supplies the remainder. J is TRBJ2-7 and V is TRBV7-2; 10 bases line up with TRBD1. The length of the CDR3 is 15 residues. Unmatched junction bases numbered 7, after V lost 4 bases and J lost 4 bases. Germline loops: CDR1 SGHTA, CDR2 FQGNSA. Here the CDR3 reads CASSSTGTGVYEQYF. The part of the CDR3 DNA that was read is TGTGCCAGCAGCTCTACCGGGACAGGGGTATACGAG.

This clone appeared many times. The read is 3 residues too short to cover the CDR3 end, so that end is filled in from the germline J gene. The genes are TRBV5-1 and TRBJ2-1, with D unclear. Germline values: CDR1 SGHRS, CDR2 YFSETQ. There are 15 residues in the CDR3. The ends were cut back, 0 bases at V and 2 bases at J, with 9 bases in the middle. CDR3 loop: CASSLDKLTYNEQFF. The sequenced CDR3 bases are TGCGCCAGCAGCTTGGACAAACTAACCTACAATGAG.

This clone was recorded at least ten times. The DNA ends 3 residues before the CDR3 does, and the rest of the CDR3 is filled in from the germline J gene. The rearrangement joins TRBV18 to TRBJ1-6, with 10 bases matching TRBD1. Germline CDR1 KGHSH, CDR2 LQKENI. This CDR3 is built from 16 residues. The junction had 4 bases not matched to a gene; V was cut back by 1 base and J by 7 bases. CDR3 amino acids: CASSPLRDRGNSPLHF. The part of the CDR3 DNA that was read is TGTGCCAGCTCACCACTTCGGGACAGGGGAAATTCACCC.

This clone was seen ten or more times. Read data end 3 residues before the CDR3 end; the end is taken from the germline J gene. The rearrangement links TRBV20-1 to TRBJ1-3, with D possibly matching TRBD1 (5 bases). Germline lookup yields CDR1 DFQATT and CDR2 SNEGSKA (reference sequence). This CDR3 has 18 residues. V gave up 1 base and J gave up 0 bases, with 19 bases separating them. The CDR3 here is CSARVPKKTDSSGNTIYF. The part of the CDR3 DNA that was read is TGCAGTGCTAGAGTACCCAAAAAGACCGACAGCTCTGGAAACACC.

As regards this clone: The read ends 3 residues before the CDR3 terminus; that terminus is restored from the germline J gene. V usage is TRBV30 and J usage is TRBJ2-2; 8 bases map to TRBD2. The ends lost 5 bases at V and 3 bases at J; junction bases unmatched: 8. Germline-derived CDR1 and CDR2 are GTSNPN and SVGIG (reference sequence). The CDR3 is made up of 15 amino acids. The sequenced part of the CDR3 DNA is TGTGCCTGGCACCGGGGCGGGGGGTACACCGGGGAG. It yields the protein CAWHRGGGYTGE. Given in full, the CDR3 is CAWHRGGGYTGELFF.

In the case of this clone: The read halts 3 residues ahead of the CDR3 end, with the missing end drawn from the germline J gene. This rearrangement joins TRBV5-6 to TRBJ2-7, with a possible D match to TRBD2 (6 bases). The CDR3 spans 14 residues. Per germline, CDR1 SGHDT and CDR2 YYEEEE. V was pared by 3 bases and J by 4 bases, with 14 bases between. CDR3 bases read: TGTGCCAGCAGCTCGGGACTGTCCATATACGAG. Amino acids: CASSSGLSIYE. The whole CDR3 sequence reads CASSSGLSIYEQYF.